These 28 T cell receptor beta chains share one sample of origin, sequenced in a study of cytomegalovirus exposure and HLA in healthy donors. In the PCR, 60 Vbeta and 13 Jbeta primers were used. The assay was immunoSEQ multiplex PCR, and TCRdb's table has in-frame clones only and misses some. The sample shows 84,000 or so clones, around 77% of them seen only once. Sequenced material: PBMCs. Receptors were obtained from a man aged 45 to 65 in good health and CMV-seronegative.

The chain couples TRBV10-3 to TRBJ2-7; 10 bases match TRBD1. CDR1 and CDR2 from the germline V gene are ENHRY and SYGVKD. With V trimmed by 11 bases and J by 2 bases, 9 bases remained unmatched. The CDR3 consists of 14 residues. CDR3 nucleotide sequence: TGTGCCTCCAAGGGACAGGGGTCCGCCTACGAGCAGTACTTC. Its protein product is CASKGQGSAYEQYF.

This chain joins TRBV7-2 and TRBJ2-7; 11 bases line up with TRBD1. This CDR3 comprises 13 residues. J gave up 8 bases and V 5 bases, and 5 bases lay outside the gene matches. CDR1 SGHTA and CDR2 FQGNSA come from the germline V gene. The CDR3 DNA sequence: TGTGCCAGCAGCCCCGGGACAGGGGGGAAGCAGTACTTC. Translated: CASSPGTGGKQYF.

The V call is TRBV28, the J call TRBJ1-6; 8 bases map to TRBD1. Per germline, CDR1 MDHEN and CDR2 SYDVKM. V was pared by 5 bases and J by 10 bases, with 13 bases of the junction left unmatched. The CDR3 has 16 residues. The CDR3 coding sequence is TGTGCCAGCAGTCCACCAACCGCAGGGGGCGGCTCACCCCTCCACTTT. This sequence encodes CASSPPTAGGGSPLHF.

The CDR3 is CASSQDPPGRGDEKLFF. The CDR3 bases are TGCGCCAGCAGCCAAGATCCCCCGGGACGGGGGGATGAAAAACTGTTTTTT. This chain links TRBV4-1 with TRBJ1-4, with a possible D match to TRBD1 (5 bases). The germline V gene has CDR1 MGHRA and CDR2 YSYEKL. V was pared by 0 bases and J by 6 bases, with 17 bases between. The CDR3 consists of 17 residues.

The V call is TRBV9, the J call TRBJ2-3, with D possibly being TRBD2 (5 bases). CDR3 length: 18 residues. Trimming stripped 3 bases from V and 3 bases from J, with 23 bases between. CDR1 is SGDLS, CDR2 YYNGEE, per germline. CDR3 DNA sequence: TGTGCCAGCAGCGCCGGAGGACCCATAGGTAGCGTTACAGATACGCAGTATTTT. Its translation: CASSAGGPIGSVTDTQYF.

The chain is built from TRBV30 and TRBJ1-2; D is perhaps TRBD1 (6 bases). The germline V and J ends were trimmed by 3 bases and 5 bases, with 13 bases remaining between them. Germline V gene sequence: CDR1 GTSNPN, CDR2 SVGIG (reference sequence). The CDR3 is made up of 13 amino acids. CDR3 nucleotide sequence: TGTGCCTGGAGCGCGGACAGAAGATATGGCTACACCTTC. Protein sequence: CAWSADRRYGYTF.

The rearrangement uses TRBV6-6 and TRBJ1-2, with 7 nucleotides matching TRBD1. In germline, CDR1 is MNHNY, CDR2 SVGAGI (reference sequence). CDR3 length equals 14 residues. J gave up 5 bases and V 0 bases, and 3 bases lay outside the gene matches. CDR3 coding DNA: TGTGCCAGCAGTTACTCGGGACAGACATATGGCTACACCTTC. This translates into CASSYSGQTYGYTF.

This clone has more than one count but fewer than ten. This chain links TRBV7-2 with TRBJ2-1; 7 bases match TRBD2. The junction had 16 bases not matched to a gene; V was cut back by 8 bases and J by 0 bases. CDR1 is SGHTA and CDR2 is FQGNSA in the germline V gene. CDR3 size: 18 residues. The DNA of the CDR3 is TGTGCCAGCTCACATTACATCCTCGGGGGGACCTCCTACAATGAGCAGTTCTTC. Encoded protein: CASSHYILGGTSYNEQFF.

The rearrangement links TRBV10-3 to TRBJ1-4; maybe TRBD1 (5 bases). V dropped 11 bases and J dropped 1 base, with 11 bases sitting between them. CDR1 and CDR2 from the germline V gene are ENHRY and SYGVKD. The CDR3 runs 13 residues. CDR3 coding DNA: TGTGCCGGCAGGGAACGAACTAATGAAAAACTGTTTTTT. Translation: CAGRERTNEKLFF.

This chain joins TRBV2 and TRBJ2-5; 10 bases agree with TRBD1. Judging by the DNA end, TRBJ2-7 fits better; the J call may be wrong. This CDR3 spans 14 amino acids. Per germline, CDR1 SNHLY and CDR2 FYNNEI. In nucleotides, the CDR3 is TGTGCCAGCAGCCTATGGGACAGGGGCGACGAGCAGTACTTC. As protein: CASSLWDRGDEQYF.

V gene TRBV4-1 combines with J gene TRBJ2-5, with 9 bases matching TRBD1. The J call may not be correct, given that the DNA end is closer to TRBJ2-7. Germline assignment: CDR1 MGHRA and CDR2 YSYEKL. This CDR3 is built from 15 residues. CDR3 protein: CASSLVDRGSGEQYF. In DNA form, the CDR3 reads TGCGCCAGCAGCCTCGTTGACAGGGGGTCTGGCGAGCAGTACTTC.

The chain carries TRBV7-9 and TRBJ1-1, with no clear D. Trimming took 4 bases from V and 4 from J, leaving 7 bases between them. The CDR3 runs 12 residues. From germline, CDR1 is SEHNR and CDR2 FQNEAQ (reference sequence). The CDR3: CASSSGLTEAFF. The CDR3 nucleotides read TGTGCCAGCAGCTCAGGACTCACTGAAGCTTTCTTT.

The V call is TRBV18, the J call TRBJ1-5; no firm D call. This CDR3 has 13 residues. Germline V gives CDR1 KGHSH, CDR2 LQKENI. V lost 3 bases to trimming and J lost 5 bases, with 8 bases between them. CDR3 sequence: CASSPESYQPQHF. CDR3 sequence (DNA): TGTGCCAGCTCACCTGAGAGCTATCAGCCCCAGCATTTT.

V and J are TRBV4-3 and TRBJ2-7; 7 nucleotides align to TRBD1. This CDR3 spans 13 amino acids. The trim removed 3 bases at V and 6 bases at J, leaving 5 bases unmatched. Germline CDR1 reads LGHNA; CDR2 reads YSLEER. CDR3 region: CASSQRQGTEQYF. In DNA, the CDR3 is TGCGCCAGCAGCCAGCGACAGGGTACCGAGCAGTACTTC.

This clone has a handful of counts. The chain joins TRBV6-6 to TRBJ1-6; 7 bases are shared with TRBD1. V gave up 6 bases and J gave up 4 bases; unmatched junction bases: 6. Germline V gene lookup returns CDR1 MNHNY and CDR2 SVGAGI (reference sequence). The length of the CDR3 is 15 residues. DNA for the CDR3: TGTGCCAGCAGGGCGGGACAGTCATATAATTCACCCCTCCACTTT. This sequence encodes CASRAGQSYNSPLHF.

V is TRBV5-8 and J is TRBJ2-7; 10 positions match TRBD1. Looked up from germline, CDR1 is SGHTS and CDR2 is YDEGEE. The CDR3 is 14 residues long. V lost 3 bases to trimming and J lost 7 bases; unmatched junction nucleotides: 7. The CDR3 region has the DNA TGTGCCAGCAGCTACGGGACAGGGGCTGAAGAGCAGTACTTC. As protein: CASSYGTGAEEQYF.

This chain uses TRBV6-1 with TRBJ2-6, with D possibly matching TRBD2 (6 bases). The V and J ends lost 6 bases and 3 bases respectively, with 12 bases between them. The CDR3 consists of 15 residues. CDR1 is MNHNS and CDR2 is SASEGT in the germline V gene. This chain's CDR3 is CASRTGVSGANVLTF. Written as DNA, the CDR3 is TGTGCCAGCAGGACGGGGGTCAGTGGGGCCAACGTCCTGACTTTC.

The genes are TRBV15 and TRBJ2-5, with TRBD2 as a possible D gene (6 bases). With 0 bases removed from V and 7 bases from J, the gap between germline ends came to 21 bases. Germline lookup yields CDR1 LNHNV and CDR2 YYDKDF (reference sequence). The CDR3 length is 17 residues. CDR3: CATSRDFGARGRGTQYF. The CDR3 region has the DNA TGTGCCACCAGCAGAGATTTTGGAGCGCGGGGTCGTGGGACCCAGTACTTC.

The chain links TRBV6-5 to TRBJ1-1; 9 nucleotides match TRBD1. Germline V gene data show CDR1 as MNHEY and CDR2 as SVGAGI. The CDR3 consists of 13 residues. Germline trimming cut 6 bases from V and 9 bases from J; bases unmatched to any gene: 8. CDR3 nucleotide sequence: TGTGCCAGCAGGAGGACAGGGGCCGGGAAAGCTTTCTTT. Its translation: CASRRTGAGKAFF.

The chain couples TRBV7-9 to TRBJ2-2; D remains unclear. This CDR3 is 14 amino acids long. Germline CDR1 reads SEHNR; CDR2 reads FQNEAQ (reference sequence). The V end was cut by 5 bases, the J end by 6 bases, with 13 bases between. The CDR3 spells CASSPSRFPGELFF. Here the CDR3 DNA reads TGTGCCAGCAGCCCCTCGCGGTTTCCCGGGGAGCTGTTTTTT.

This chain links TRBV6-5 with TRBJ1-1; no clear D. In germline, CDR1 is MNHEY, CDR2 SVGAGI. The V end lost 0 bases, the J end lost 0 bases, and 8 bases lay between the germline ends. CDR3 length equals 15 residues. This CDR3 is CASSYSFELNTEAFF. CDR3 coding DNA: TGTGCCAGCAGTTACTCATTCGAGTTGAACACTGAAGCTTTCTTT.

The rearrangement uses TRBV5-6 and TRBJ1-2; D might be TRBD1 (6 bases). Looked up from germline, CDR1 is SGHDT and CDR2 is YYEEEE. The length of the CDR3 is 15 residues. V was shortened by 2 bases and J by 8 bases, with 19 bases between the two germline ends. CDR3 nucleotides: TGTGCCAGCAGCTTACTTGTTCCGGGACAAAAGGGCTACACCTTC. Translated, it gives CASSLLVPGQKGYTF.

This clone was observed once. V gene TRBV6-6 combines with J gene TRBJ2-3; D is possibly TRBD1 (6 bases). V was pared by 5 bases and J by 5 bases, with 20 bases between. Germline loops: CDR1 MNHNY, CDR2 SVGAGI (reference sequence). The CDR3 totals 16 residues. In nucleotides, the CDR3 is TGTGCCAGCAGTAATCGACAGGAGACCGGAGGAGATACGCAGTATTTT. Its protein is CASSNRQETGGDTQYF.

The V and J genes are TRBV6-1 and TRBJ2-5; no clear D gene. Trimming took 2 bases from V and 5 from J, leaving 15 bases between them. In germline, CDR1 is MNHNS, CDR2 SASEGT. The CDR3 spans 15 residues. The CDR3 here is CASSELRQVRETQYF. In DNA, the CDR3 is TGTGCCAGCAGTGAACTCAGGCAGGTTAGGGAGACCCAGTACTTC.

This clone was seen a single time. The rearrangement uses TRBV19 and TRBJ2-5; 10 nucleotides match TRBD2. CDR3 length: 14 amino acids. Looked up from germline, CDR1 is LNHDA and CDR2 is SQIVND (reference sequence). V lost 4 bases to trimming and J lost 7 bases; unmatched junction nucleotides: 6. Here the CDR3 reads CASSRGERGGTQYF. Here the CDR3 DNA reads TGTGCCAGTAGTAGAGGGGAGCGGGGGGGGACCCAGTACTTC.

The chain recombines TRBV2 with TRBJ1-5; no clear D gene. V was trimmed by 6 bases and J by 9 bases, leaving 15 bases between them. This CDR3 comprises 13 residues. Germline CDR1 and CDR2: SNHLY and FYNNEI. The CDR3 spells CASRGLGRRPQHF. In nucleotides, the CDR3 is TGTGCCAGCAGGGGTTTGGGCCGCAGGCCCCAGCATTTT.

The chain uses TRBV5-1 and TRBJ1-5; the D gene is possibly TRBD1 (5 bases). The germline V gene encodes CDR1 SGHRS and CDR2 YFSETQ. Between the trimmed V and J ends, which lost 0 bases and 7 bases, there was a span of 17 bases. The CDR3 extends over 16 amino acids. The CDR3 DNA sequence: TGCGCCAGCAGCTTGGCGGGACTGGGTGAGGGGCAGCCCCAGCATTTT. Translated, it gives CASSLAGLGEGQPQHF.

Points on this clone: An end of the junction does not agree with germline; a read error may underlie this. The CDR3 nucleotides are TGTGCCAGCAGCACTTTTCTCCGGGACAGGGGGCCTTGGGTCTTC. Residues: CASSTFLRDRGPWVF. This chain joins TRBV7-2 and TRBJ1-2; 12 nucleotides agree with TRBD1. The CDR3 runs 15 residues. In germline, CDR1 is SGHTA, CDR2 FQGNSA.